Sequencing of this T cell receptor (beta chain) was carried out in a study of sequential checkpoint blockade in melanoma. Treatment denoted: randomized to nivolumab then ipilimumab (arm A) or the reverse (arm B). Sorted cells were live CD3+CD8+, lacking CD19 and CD56, from PBMCs. Data came from immunoSEQ multiplex PCR; TCRdb stores just in-frame clones and leaves some out. The table lists fewer than 20,000 clones, over 70% of them singletons. In germline, CDR1 is MDHEN, CDR2 SYDVKM. Trimming took 4 bases from V and 4 from J, leaving 13 bases between them. CDR3 length: 15 amino acids. The rearrangement joins TRBV28 to TRBJ2-2; TRBD1 might be the D (5 bases). This receptor was obtained from a human donor with melanoma. The source material was CD8+ T cells sorted from blood (inferred from file names), sampled from a patient given nivolumab and ipilimumab in sequence. The CDR3, as DNA: TGTGCCAGCAGTTCCCTCATGACAGCCACCGGGGAGCTGTTTTTT. Protein product: CASSSLMTATGELFF.